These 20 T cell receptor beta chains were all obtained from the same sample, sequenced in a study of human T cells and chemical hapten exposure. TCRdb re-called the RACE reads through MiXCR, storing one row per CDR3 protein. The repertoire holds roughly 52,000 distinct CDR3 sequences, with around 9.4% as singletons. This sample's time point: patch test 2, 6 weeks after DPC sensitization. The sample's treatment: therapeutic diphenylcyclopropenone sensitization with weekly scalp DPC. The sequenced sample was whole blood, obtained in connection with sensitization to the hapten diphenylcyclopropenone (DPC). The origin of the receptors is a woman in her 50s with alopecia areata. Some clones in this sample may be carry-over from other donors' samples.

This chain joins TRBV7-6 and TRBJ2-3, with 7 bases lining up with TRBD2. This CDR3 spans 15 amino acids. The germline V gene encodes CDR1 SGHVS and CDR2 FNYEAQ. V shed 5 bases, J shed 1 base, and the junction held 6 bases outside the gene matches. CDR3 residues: CASSRSGDRTDTQYF. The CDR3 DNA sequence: TGTGCCAGCAGCCGGAGCGGGGATCGCACAGATACGCAGTATTTT.

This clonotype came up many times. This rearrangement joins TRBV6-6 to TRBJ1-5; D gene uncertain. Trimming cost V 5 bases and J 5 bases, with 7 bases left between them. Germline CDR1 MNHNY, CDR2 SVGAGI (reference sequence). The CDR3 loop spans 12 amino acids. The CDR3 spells CASSLTDQPQHF. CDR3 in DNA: TGTGCCAGCAGTCTTACAGATCAGCCCCAGCATTTT.

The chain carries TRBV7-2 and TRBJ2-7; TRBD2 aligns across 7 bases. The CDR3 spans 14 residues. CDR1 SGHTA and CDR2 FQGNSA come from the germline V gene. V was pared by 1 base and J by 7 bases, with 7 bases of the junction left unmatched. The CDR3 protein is CASSLVSGLGEQYF. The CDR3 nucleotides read TGTGCCAGCAGCTTAGTTAGCGGGTTGGGGGAGCAGTACTTC. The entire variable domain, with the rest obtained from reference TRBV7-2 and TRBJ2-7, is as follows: GAGVSQSPSNKVTEKGKDVELRCDPISGHTALYWYRQSLGQGLEFLIYFQGNSAPDKSGLPSDRFSAERTGGSVSTLTIQRTQQEDSAVYLCASSLVSGLGEQYFGPGTRLTVT.

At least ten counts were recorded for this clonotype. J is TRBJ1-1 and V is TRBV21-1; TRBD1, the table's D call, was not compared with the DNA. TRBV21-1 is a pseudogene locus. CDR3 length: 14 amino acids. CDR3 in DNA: TGTGCCAGCAGCAAAGGGACAGGGGACACTGAAGCTTTCTTT. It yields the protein CASSKGTGDTEAFF.

The CDR3 region has the DNA TGTGCCAGCAGTTACCACCTAGCAGGAGGAGATACGCAGTATTTT. Amino acid sequence: CASSYHLAGGDTQYF. This chain connects TRBV6-2 or TRBV6-3 to TRBJ2-3; perhaps TRBD2 as D (5 bases). The CDR3 has 15 amino acids. V lost 2 bases to trimming and J lost 5 bases, with 14 bases between them. Germline-derived CDR1 and CDR2 are MNHEY and SVGEGT.

CDR3 nucleotides: TGTGCCAGCAGTCCCCCGACTACCGGCCAGCCCCAGCATTTT. The encoded protein is CASSPPTTGQPQHF. The chain joins TRBV28 to TRBJ1-5, with D unclear. Trimming left V 5 bases short and J 7 bases short, with 15 bases between. CDR1 MDHEN and CDR2 SYDVKM come from the germline V gene. The CDR3 is 14 amino acids.

Here the CDR3 reads CASSLWDPNEQFF. CDR3 DNA sequence: TGTGCCAGCAGTTTATGGGACCCCAATGAGCAGTTCTTC. The chain joins TRBV27 to TRBJ2-1, with D perhaps assigned TRBD1 or TRBD2 (5 bases each). Trimming pared 1 base from V and 6 bases from J, leaving 7 bases between. The germline V gene has CDR1 MNHEY and CDR2 SMNVEV (reference sequence). The CDR3 length is 13 residues.

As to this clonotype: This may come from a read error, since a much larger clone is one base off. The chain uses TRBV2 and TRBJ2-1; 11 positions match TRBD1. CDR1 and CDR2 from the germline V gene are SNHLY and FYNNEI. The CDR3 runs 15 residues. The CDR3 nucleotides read TGTGTCAGCAGATTGGACAGGGGGCTAAACAATGAGCAGTTCTTC. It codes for CVSRLDRGLNNEQFF.

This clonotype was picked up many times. CDR3: CASKKDGVLSGRRSEQYF. The CDR3 nucleotides are TGTGCCAGCAAAAAAGACGGAGTTCTTAGCGGGAGACGGTCCGAGCAGTACTTC. The rearrangement uses TRBV12-3 or TRBV12-4 and TRBJ2-7; 9 nucleotides match TRBD2. With V trimmed by 7 bases and J by 6 bases, 22 bases remained unmatched. The CDR3 has 18 amino acids.

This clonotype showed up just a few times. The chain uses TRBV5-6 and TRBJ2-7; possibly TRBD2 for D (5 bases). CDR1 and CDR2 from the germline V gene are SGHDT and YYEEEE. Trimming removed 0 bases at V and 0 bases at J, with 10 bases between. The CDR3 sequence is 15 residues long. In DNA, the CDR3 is TGTGCCAGCAGCTTGGGACCCCTAGCCTCCTACGAGCAGTACTTC. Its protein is CASSLGPLASYEQYF. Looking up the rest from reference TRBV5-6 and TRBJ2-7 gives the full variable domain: DAGVTQSPTHLIKTRGQQVTLRCSPKSGHDTVSWYQQALGQGPQFIFQYYEEEERQRGNFPDRFSGHQFPNYSSELNVNALLLGDSALYLCASSLGPLASYEQYFGPGTRLTVT.

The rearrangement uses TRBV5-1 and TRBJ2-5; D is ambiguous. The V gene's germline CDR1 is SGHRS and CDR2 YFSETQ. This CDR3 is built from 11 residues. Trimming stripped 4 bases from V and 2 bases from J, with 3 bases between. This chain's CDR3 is CASSEQETQYF. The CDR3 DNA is TGCGCCAGCAGCGAACAAGAGACCCAGTACTTC. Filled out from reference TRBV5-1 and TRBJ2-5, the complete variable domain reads KAGVTQTPRYLIKTRGQQVTLSCSPISGHRSVSWYQQTPGQGLQFLFEYFSETQRNKGNFPGRFSGRQFSNSRSEMNVSTLELGDSALYLCASSEQETQYFGPGTRLLVL.

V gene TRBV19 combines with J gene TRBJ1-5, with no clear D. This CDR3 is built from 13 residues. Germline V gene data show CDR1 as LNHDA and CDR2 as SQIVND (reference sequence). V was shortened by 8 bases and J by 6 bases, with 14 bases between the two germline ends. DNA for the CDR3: TGTGCCAGTCAGGACCCTGGTGGTCAGCCCCAGCATTTT. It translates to CASQDPGGQPQHF.

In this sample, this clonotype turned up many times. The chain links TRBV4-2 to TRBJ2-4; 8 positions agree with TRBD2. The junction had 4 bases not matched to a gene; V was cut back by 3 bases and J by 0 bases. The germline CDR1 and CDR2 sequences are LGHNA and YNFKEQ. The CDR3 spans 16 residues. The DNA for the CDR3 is TGTGCCAGCAGCCAGAGCGGGAGCATAGCCAAAAACATTCAGTACTTC. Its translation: CASSQSGSIAKNIQYF.

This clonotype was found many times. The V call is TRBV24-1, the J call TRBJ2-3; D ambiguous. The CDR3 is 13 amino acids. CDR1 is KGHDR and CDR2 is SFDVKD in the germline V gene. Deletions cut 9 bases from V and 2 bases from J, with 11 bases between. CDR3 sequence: CATSDSYTDTQYF. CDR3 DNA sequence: TGTGCCACCTCGGATAGTTACACAGATACGCAGTATTTT.

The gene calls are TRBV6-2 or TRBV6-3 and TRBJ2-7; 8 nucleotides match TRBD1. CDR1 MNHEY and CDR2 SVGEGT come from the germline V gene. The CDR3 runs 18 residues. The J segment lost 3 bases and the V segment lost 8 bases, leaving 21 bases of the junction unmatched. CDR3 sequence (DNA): TGTGCCAGCCGTCAAAAGCCGGGACAGGACATCACTCTCTACGAGCAGTACTTC. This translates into CASRQKPGQDITLYEQYF.

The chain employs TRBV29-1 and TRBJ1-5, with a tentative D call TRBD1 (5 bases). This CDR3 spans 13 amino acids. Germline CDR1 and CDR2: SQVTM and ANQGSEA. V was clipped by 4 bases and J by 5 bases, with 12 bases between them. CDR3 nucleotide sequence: TGCAGCGTTGGATCAGGGTATTATCAGCCCCAGCATTTT. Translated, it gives CSVGSGYYQPQHF.

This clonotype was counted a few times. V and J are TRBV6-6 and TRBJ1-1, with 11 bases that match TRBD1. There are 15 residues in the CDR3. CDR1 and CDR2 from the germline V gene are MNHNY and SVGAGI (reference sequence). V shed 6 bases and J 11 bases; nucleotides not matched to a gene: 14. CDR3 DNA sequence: TGTGCCAGCAGCCGCTTCCCGGGACAGGGGGAGAGGGCTTTCTTT. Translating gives CASSRFPGQGERAFF.

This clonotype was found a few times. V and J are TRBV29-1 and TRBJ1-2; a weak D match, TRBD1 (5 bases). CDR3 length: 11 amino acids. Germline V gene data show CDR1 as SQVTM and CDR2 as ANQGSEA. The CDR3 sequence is CRAGDLYGYTF. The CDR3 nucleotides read TGCAGGGCTGGGGACCTCTATGGCTACACCTTC. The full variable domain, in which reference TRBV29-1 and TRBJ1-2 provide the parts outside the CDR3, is SAVISQKPSRDICQRGTSLTIQCQVDSQVTMMFWYRQQPGQSLTLIATANQGSEATYESGFVIDKFPISRPNLTFSTLTVSNMSPEDSSIYLCRAGDLYGYTFGSGTRLTVV.

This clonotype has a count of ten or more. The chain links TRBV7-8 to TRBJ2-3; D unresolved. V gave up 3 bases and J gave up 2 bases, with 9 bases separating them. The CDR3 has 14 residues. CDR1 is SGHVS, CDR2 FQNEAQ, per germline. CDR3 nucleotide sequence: TGTGCCAGCAGCTTTGACATCTCCACAGATACGCAGTATTTT. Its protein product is CASSFDISTDTQYF.

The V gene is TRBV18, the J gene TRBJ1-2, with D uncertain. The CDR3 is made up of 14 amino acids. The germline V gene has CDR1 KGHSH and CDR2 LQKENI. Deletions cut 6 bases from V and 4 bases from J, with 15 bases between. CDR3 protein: CASSAESFTYGYTF. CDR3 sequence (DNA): TGTGCCAGCTCCGCAGAATCATTTACCTATGGCTACACCTTC.